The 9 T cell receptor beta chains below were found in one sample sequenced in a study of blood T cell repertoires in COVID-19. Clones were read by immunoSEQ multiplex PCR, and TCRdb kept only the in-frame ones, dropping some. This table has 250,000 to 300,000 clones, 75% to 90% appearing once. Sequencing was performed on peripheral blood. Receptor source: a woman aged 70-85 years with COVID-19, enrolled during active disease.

This CDR3 is CASSLRSGRPNEQFF. CDR3 sequence (DNA): TGTGCCAGCAGTTTACGTAGCGGGAGGCCTAATGAGCAGTTCTTC. V usage is TRBV27 and J usage is TRBJ2-1, with 10 bases fitting TRBD2. The CDR3 totals 15 residues. The junction had 5 bases not matched to a gene; V was cut back by 2 bases and J by 7 bases. Germline CDR1 MNHEY, CDR2 SMNVEV (reference sequence).

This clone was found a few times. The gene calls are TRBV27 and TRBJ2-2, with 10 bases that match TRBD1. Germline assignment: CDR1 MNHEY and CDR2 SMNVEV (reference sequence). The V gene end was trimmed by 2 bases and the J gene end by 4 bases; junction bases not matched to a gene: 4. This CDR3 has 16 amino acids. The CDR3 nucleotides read TGTGCCAGCAGTTTAAGACAGGGGGCAGGCACCGGGGAGCTGTTTTTT. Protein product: CASSLRQGAGTGELFF.

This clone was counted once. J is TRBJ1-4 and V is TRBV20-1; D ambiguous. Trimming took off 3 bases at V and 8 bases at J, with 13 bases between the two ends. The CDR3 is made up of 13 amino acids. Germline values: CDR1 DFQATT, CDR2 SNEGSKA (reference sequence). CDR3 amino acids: CSASIGVGEKLFF. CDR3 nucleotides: TGCAGTGCTAGTATAGGAGTTGGGGAAAAACTGTTTTTT.

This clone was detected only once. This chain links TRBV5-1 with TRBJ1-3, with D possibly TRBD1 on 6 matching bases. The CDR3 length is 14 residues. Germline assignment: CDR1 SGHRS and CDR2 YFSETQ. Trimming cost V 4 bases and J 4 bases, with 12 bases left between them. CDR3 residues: CASSRSGQGNTIYF. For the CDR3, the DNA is TGCGCCAGCAGCCGCTCCGGACAGGGAAACACCATATATTTT. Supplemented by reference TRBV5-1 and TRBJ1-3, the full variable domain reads KAGVTQTPRYLIKTRGQQVTLSCSPISGHRSVSWYQQTPGQGLQFLFEYFSETQRNKGNFPGRFSGRQFSNSRSEMNVSTLELGDSALYLCASSRSGQGNTIYFGEGSWLTVV.

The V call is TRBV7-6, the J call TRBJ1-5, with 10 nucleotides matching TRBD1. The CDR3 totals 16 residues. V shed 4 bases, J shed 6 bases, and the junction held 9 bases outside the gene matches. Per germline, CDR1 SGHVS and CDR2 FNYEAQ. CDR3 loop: CASSSETGGTGQPQHF. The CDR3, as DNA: TGTGCCAGCAGCTCCGAGACAGGGGGCACGGGTCAGCCCCAGCATTTT.

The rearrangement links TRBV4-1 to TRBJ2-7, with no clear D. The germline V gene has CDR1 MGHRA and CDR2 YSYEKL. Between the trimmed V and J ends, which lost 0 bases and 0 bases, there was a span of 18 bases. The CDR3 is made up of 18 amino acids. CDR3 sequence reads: CASSQELSAGASSYEQYF. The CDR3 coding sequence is TGCGCCAGCAGCCAAGAGCTGAGTGCCGGTGCGAGCTCCTACGAGCAGTACTTC.

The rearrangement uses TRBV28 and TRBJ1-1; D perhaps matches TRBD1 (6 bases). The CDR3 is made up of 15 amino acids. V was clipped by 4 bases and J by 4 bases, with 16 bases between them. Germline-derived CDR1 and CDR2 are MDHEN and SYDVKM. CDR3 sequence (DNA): TGTGCCAGCAGTTCCCTGGGGGCAGGACGCACTGAAGCTTTCTTT. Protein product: CASSSLGAGRTEAFF.

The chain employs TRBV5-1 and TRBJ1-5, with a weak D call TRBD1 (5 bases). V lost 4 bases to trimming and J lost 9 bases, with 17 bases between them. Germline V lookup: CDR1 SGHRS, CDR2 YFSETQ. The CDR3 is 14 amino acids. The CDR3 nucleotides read TGCGCCAGCAGCCGCGGGGGGGATCAAGGGCCCCAGCATTTT. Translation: CASSRGGDQGPQHF.

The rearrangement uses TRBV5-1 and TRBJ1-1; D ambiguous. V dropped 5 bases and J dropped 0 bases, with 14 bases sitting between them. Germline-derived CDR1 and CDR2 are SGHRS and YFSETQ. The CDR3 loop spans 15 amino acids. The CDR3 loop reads CASSLLPTLNTEAFF. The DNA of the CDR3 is TGCGCCAGCAGTCTCCTCCCTACGTTGAACACTGAAGCTTTCTTT.